This T cell receptor beta chain is from a study of T cell responses to AZD1222 COVID-19 vaccine. Findings and limits, study-wide: Clonal diversity was possibly underestimated; the donors were predominantly white British and more often female.

The assay was immunoSEQ multiplex PCR, and TCRdb's table has in-frame clones only and misses some. This sample has 150,000 to 180,000 clones, with roughly 90% found just once. A remark on this clone: The antigen remains unidentified.

This receptor was identified in an adult in good health. The specimen was peripheral blood, collected on day 0 of AZD1222 vaccination.

CDR3 in amino acids: CATQAADGYTF. The CDR3 nucleotides read TGTGCCACCCAGGCGGCGGATGGCTACACCTTC. The chain combines TRBV10-3 with TRBJ1-2; D call uncertain. In germline, CDR1 is ENHRY, CDR2 SYGVKD. This CDR3 contains 11 residues. V was clipped by 10 bases and J by 6 bases, with 12 bases between them.